One sample yielded the 15 T cell receptor beta chains listed below, sequenced in a study of blood T cells in healthy people across ages. Alongside a J-beta primer mix, a sample-barcoded 5' primer served in a second PCR lasting roughly 7 to 11 cycles. MiXCR, run by TCRdb on the 5' RACE reads, gives a single entry per CDR3 protein. The sample has about 1.8 million distinct CDR3 sequences; roughly 49% are singletons. The sequencing sample was made of blood. These TCRs come from a woman in her 40s in good health.

The chain links TRBV11-2 to TRBJ1-2, with D possibly TRBD1 on 6 matching bases. Looked up from germline, CDR1 is SGHAT and CDR2 is FQNNGV. The CDR3 covers 14 residues. The germline V and J ends were trimmed by 5 bases and 4 bases, with 14 bases remaining between them. The CDR3 loop reads CASSDRQVPYGYTF. The CDR3 DNA is TGTGCCAGCAGCGACAGACAGGTTCCCTATGGCTACACCTTC.

This clonotype was counted only a few times. CDR3 sequence reads: CASRPGTGPSYEQYF. The CDR3 DNA follows: TGCGCCAGCAGACCTGGGACAGGGCCCTCCTACGAGCAGTACTTC. The J gene is TRBJ2-7, the V gene TRBV10-2; 9 bases are shared with TRBD1. This CDR3 has 15 residues. The V gene's germline CDR1 is WSHSY and CDR2 SAAADI. The V segment lost 6 bases and the J segment 0 bases; nucleotides outside the gene matches: 6.

The chain uses TRBV14 and TRBJ2-5, with 7 nucleotides matching TRBD1. Germline lookup yields CDR1 SGHDN and CDR2 FVKESK. J was trimmed by 0 bases and V by 5 bases; bases with no gene match: 9. The CDR3 sequence is 16 residues long. The CDR3 bases are TGTGCCAGCAGCTATACCGTGGGGACAGACCAAGAGACCCAGTACTTC. This gives the protein CASSYTVGTDQETQYF.

The V gene is TRBV20-1, the J gene TRBJ2-5; 8 bases map to TRBD1. The closer fit of TRBJ2-7 to the DNA end suggests the J call may be wrong. The CDR3 is 13 residues long. CDR1 is DFQATT, CDR2 SNEGSKA, per germline (reference sequence). CDR3 amino acids: CSARDRESHEQYF. DNA for the CDR3: TGCAGTGCTAGGGACAGGGAGAGCCACGAGCAGTACTTC.

Comments on this clonotype: The junction and the germline gene differ at one end; a read error may be behind it. V gene TRBV9 combines with J gene TRBJ2-5; D may be TRBD1 or TRBD2 (7 bases each). Per germline, CDR1 SGDLS and CDR2 YYNGEE. This CDR3 has 15 amino acids. The CDR3 is CTSGEGTAYQETQYF. Here the CDR3 DNA reads TGTACCAGCGGGGAAGGGACAGCGTACCAAGAGACCCAGTACTTC.

This clonotype was seen a few times. The rearrangement uses TRBV20-1 and TRBJ2-3, with 10 nucleotides matching TRBD1. The length of the CDR3 is 15 residues. Germline loops: CDR1 DFQATT, CDR2 SNEGSKA (reference sequence). V was clipped by 3 bases and J by 0 bases; unmatched bases: 3. The CDR3 DNA reads TGCAGTGCTAGCGGGACAGGGGATAGCACAGATACGCAGTATTTT. This gives the protein CSASGTGDSTDTQYF.

This clonotype was seen only once. The rearrangement uses TRBV11-1 and TRBJ1-6; 7 nucleotides match TRBD1. Germline lookup yields CDR1 SGHAT and CDR2 FQDESV (reference sequence). The CDR3 is made up of 15 amino acids. The J segment lost 9 bases and the V segment lost 1 base, leaving 6 bases of the junction unmatched. CDR3 sequence reads: CASSLEAGGVSPLHF. The CDR3 region has the DNA TGTGCCAGCAGCTTAGAGGCAGGGGGAGTTTCACCCCTCCACTTT.

The rearrangement joins TRBV6-2 or TRBV6-3 to TRBJ1-6; 7 bases align to TRBD1. Germline V gene lookup returns CDR1 MNHEY and CDR2 SVGEGT. V shed 6 bases and J 8 bases; nucleotides not matched to a gene: 7. The CDR3 length is 14 residues. The CDR3 DNA is TGTGCCAGCAGGTCCGGGACAGTGTATTCACCCCTCCACTTT. It translates to CASRSGTVYSPLHF.

The chain has TRBV4-2 and TRBJ1-2, with D possibly matching TRBD1 (6 bases). Between the trimmed V and J ends, which lost 0 bases and 6 bases, there was a span of 17 bases. The CDR3 has 16 amino acids. Germline V gene lookup returns CDR1 LGHNA and CDR2 YNFKEQ. This chain's CDR3 is CASSQDRGTGSHGYTF. The CDR3 DNA sequence: TGTGCCAGCAGCCAAGATCGCGGAACAGGGTCCCATGGCTACACCTTC.

This clonotype showed up just a few times. A read error may explain this, as a much larger clone is one base away. The V call is TRBV6-2 or TRBV6-3, the J call TRBJ2-3; D call uncertain. Trimming stripped 6 bases from V and 2 bases from J, with 3 bases between. Per the germline V gene, CDR1 is MNHEY and CDR2 is SVGEGT. The length of the CDR3 is 11 residues. The CDR3 DNA sequence: TGTGCCAGCAGACACACAGATACGCAGTATTTT. This translates into CASRHTDTQYF.

This chain links TRBV6-5 with TRBJ1-2; D gene uncertain. Germline CDR1 reads MNHEY; CDR2 reads SVGAGI. The CDR3 extends over 14 amino acids. The germline V and J ends were trimmed by 5 bases and 8 bases, with 18 bases remaining between them. The CDR3: CASSPTGSPSGYTF. The CDR3 coding sequence is TGTGCCAGCAGTCCGACCGGGTCCCCTAGCGGCTACACCTTC.

The gene calls are TRBV6-1 and TRBJ2-3, with TRBD2 identical over 12 bases. The CDR3 has 15 amino acids. CDR1 is MNHNS, CDR2 SASEGT, per germline. Trimming cost V 5 bases and J 6 bases; bases outside gene matches: 6. For the CDR3, the DNA is TGTGCCAGCAGTCATCTAGCGGGGGGGCATGATACGCAGTATTTT. Its protein product is CASSHLAGGHDTQYF.

The gene calls are TRBV20-1 and TRBJ2-1; D is perhaps TRBD1 (7 bases). Trimming removed 6 bases from V and 1 base from J, with 25 bases in between. Germline V gives CDR1 DFQATT, CDR2 SNEGSKA (reference sequence). The CDR3 runs 18 residues. The CDR3 region is CSARGDRENIVSYNEQFF. In nucleotides, the CDR3 is TGCAGTGCAAGGGGGGACAGAGAAAACATAGTTTCCTACAATGAGCAGTTCTTC.

There are a few counts of this clonotype. V is TRBV4-2 and J is TRBJ2-5; TRBD2 might be the D (5 bases). The V and J ends lost 0 bases and 4 bases respectively, with 9 bases between them. Germline V CDR1 and CDR2: LGHNA, YNFKEQ. CDR3 length: 14 amino acids. The CDR3 region is CASSQELGGETQYF. The CDR3 nucleotides read TGTGCCAGCAGCCAAGAGCTAGGAGGAGAGACCCAGTACTTC.

This clonotype was seen a few times. The gene calls are TRBV6-2 or TRBV6-3 and TRBJ2-1; 14 bases map to TRBD2. The germline gives CDR1 MNHEY, CDR2 SVGEGT. Trimming cost V 6 bases and J 10 bases; bases outside gene matches: 8. CDR3 size: 15 residues. The CDR3 loop is CASSLVGLAGAEQFF. The CDR3 bases are TGTGCCAGCAGCCTCGTGGGACTAGCGGGGGCCGAGCAGTTCTTC.